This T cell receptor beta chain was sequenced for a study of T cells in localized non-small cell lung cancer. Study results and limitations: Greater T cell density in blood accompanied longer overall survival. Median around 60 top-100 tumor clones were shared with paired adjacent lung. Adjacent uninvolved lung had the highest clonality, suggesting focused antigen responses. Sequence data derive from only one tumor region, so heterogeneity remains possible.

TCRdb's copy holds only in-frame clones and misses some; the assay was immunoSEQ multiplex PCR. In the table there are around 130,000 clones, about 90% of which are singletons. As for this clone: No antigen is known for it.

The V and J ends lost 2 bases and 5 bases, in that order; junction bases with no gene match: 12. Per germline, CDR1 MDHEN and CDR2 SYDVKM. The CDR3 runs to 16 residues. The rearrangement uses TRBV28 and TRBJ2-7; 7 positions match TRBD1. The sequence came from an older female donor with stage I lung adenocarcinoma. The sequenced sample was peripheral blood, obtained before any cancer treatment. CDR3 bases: TGTGCCAGCAGTTTAACTATTGGATCTGACAGGGACGAGCAGTACTTC. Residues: CASSLTIGSDRDEQYF.